The next 30 T cell receptor beta chains were all read from a single sample in a study of shared clonotypes between healthy human individuals. TCRdb keeps only in-frame clones here, not all; method: immunoSEQ multiplex PCR. The sample lists some 690,000 clones; roughly 88% were seen once. The specimen was memory CD8+ T cells from PBMCs. The sample's subset: CD45RO+ cells pooled with CCR7-negative TemRA cells. Every receptor here comes from a man between 18 and 35 years old in good health. Some clones in this sample may be carry-over from other donors' samples.

This clone has a handful of counts. This chain joins TRBV6-6 and TRBJ1-1; D not resolved. This CDR3 is built from 13 residues. V lost 8 bases to trimming and J lost 3 bases, with 13 bases between them. Germline V gene sequence: CDR1 MNHNY, CDR2 SVGAGI (reference sequence). The CDR3 DNA is TGTGCCAGCGGTGGCGGGGTGCACACTGAAGCTTTCTTT. Translation: CASGGGVHTEAFF.

This chain uses TRBV7-9 with TRBJ2-2; 10 positions match TRBD1. The germline V gene encodes CDR1 SEHNR and CDR2 FQNEAQ (reference sequence). The CDR3 is 15 amino acids. V was pared by 5 bases and J by 5 bases, with 5 bases of the junction left unmatched. The CDR3 spells CASSIDRGHTGELFF. CDR3 coding DNA: TGTGCCAGCAGCATTGACAGGGGGCATACCGGGGAGCTGTTTTTT.

The chain uses TRBV7-8 and TRBJ2-1; D may be TRBD1 or TRBD2 (5 bases each). CDR1 and CDR2 (germline): SGHVS, FQNEAQ. This CDR3 is 13 amino acids long. V was cut by 4 bases and J by 6 bases, with 10 bases left in between. Written as DNA, the CDR3 is TGTGCCAGCAGCTCGGGACGGCGCAATGAGCAGTTCTTC. Residues: CASSSGRRNEQFF.

V is TRBV28 and J is TRBJ2-7; possibly TRBD1 or TRBD2 for D (6 bases each). Germline V gene sequence: CDR1 MDHEN, CDR2 SYDVKM. CDR3 length equals 19 residues. Trimming stripped 1 base from V and 1 base from J, with 23 bases between. The CDR3 region is CASSLFGGLEGRGSYEQYF. In DNA form, the CDR3 reads TGTGCCAGCAGTTTATTTGGGGGGCTCGAAGGCCGCGGGTCCTACGAGCAGTACTTC.

The chain employs TRBV29-1 and TRBJ2-7; 9 bases map to TRBD1. V shed 5 bases, J shed 3 bases, and the junction held 5 bases outside the gene matches. Germline CDR1 SQVTM, CDR2 ANQGSEA. The CDR3 spans 13 residues. CDR3 residues: CSVIRQGGYEQYF. The CDR3 DNA reads as TGCAGCGTTATCAGACAGGGGGGCTACGAGCAGTACTTC.

V and J are TRBV28 and TRBJ1-1; D is uncertain. The CDR3 extends over 13 amino acids. V was trimmed by 3 bases and J by 5 bases, leaving 10 bases between them. Germline V gene sequence: CDR1 MDHEN, CDR2 SYDVKM. CDR3 region: CASSLLRKTEAFF. The CDR3 DNA follows: TGTGCCAGCAGTTTGCTTCGGAAAACTGAAGCTTTCTTT.

This chain uses TRBV7-6 with TRBJ2-3; D possibly corresponds to TRBD1 (6 bases). Germline lookup yields CDR1 SGHVS and CDR2 FNYEAQ. The germline V and J ends were trimmed by 4 bases and 0 bases, with 11 bases remaining between them. The CDR3 spans 15 residues. CDR3 bases: TGTGCCAGCAGCTCCGGGACAACTAGCACAGATACGCAGTATTTT. Amino acids: CASSSGTTSTDTQYF.

V and J are TRBV12-5 and TRBJ2-1, with 10 nucleotides matching TRBD2. V was clipped by 3 bases and J by 4 bases; unmatched bases: 9. The CDR3 has 17 amino acids. Per germline, CDR1 LGHNT and CDR2 FRNRAP. The CDR3 loop is CASGFYHSGRRYNEQFF. The CDR3 DNA reads TGTGCTAGTGGTTTCTACCATAGCGGGAGGCGATACAATGAGCAGTTCTTC.

Comments on this clone: Within the sample, other DNA sequences also encode this same CDR3. The J gene is TRBJ2-1, the V gene TRBV10-1; D might be TRBD1 or TRBD2, each matching 6 bases. Trimming pared 3 bases from V and 4 bases from J, leaving 10 bases between. CDR3 length: 14 amino acids. Germline assignment: CDR1 WNHNN and CDR2 SYGVQD (reference sequence). CDR3 bases: TGCGCCAGCAGTGATGGGGGGCCTTACAATGAGCAGTTCTTC. Translating it yields CASSDGGPYNEQFF.

This clone was seen only once. The chain uses TRBV19 and TRBJ1-5; possible D gene TRBD1, 5 bases. Germline loops: CDR1 LNHDA, CDR2 SQIVND (reference sequence). The CDR3 has 12 residues. Trimming removed 4 bases at V and 9 bases at J, with 10 bases between. CDR3 bases: TGTGCCAGTAGTACGGGGGTATGGCCCCAGCATTTT. Translation gives CASSTGVWPQHF.

This rearrangement joins TRBV10-3 to TRBJ2-7; no definite D call. The CDR3 runs 13 residues. In germline, CDR1 is ENHRY, CDR2 SYGVKD. Trimming took 1 base from V and 3 from J, leaving 7 bases between them. DNA of the CDR3: TGTGCCATCAGTGAGTTTGTGAGCTACGAGCAGTACTTC. Encoded protein: CAISEFVSYEQYF.

This chain connects TRBV2 to TRBJ1-1; no reliable D call. Trimming pared 7 bases from V and 1 base from J, leaving 25 bases between. Germline loops: CDR1 SNHLY, CDR2 FYNNEI. The length of the CDR3 is 18 residues. The chain's CDR3 is CASTILGLGVGENTEAFF. The CDR3 coding sequence is TGTGCCAGCACGATCCTCGGGCTTGGGGTAGGCGAGAACACTGAAGCTTTCTTT.

The chain joins TRBV7-3 to TRBJ2-1; D is possibly TRBD1 or TRBD2 (6 bases each). The CDR3 runs 13 residues. Trimming cost V 1 base and J 12 bases, with 13 bases left between them. Germline assignment: CDR1 SGHTA and CDR2 FQGTGA. The CDR3 sequence is CASSLIGGPMQFF. In DNA, the CDR3 is TGTGCCAGCAGCTTAATTGGGGGGCCCATGCAGTTCTTC.

This chain links TRBV19 with TRBJ2-1, with D possibly matching TRBD2 (5 bases). V was cut by 3 bases and J by 2 bases, with 14 bases left in between. Germline-derived CDR1 and CDR2 are LNHDA and SQIVND (reference sequence). The CDR3 covers 16 residues. The CDR3 reads CASSMGGLGTYNEQFF. The CDR3 nucleotides are TGTGCCAGTAGTATGGGCGGGTTGGGGACCTACAATGAGCAGTTCTTC.

The V call is TRBV15, the J call TRBJ2-7; TRBD1 matches at 7 bases. CDR1 is LNHNV, CDR2 YYDKDF, per germline (reference sequence). V trimming: 4 bases; J trimming: 2 bases; junction bases outside the gene matches: 5. There are 14 residues in the CDR3. The CDR3 reads CATSTRTGTYEQYF. The CDR3 nucleotides are TGTGCCACCAGCACCAGGACAGGTACCTACGAGCAGTACTTC.

The rearrangement uses TRBV7-9 and TRBJ2-3, with 11 positions matching TRBD2. J gave up 1 base and V 5 bases, and 5 bases lay outside the gene matches. Germline lookup yields CDR1 SEHNR and CDR2 FQNEAQ (reference sequence). The CDR3 sequence is 16 residues long. For the CDR3, the DNA is TGTGCCAGCAGCCACGGACTAGCGGGCGGCACAGATACGCAGTATTTT. Its translation is CASSHGLAGGTDTQYF.

The V gene is TRBV29-1, the J gene TRBJ2-1; 7 bases are shared with TRBD1. The V segment lost 6 bases and the J segment 5 bases; nucleotides outside the gene matches: 13. The CDR3 covers 15 residues. CDR1 is SQVTM, CDR2 ANQGSEA, per germline. The CDR3 protein is CSVAGTELTDNEQFF. In DNA form, the CDR3 reads TGCAGCGTAGCCGGGACAGAACTTACGGACAATGAGCAGTTCTTC.

The rearrangement links TRBV11-3 to TRBJ1-4; 7 bases match TRBD1. Trimming at V came to 5 bases and at J to 1 base, leaving 19 bases not matched to a gene. Germline assignment: CDR1 SGHNT and CDR2 YENEEA. CDR3 length equals 20 residues. CDR3 loop: CASSITPAEGALETNEKLFF. In nucleotides, the CDR3 is TGTGCCAGCAGCATCACCCCGGCGGAGGGGGCTTTAGAAACTAATGAAAAACTGTTTTTT.

This clone was seen once. The chain is built from TRBV10-3 and TRBJ2-3, with D maybe TRBD2 (6 bases). This CDR3 spans 16 amino acids. The V gene lost 2 bases and the J gene lost 2 bases, with 14 bases spanning the gap. The germline V gene encodes CDR1 ENHRY and CDR2 SYGVKD. The CDR3 sequence: CAISEGLRYFTDTQYF. CDR3 DNA sequence: TGTGCCATCAGTGAGGGACTACGTTACTTCACAGATACGCAGTATTTT.

This chain links TRBV27 with TRBJ2-3; 10 nucleotides align to TRBD2. V gave up 3 bases and J gave up 1 base; unmatched junction bases: 4. CDR1 and CDR2 (germline): MNHEY, SMNVEV (reference sequence). This CDR3 spans 16 amino acids. The CDR3 loop reads CASSFVAGGRTDTQYF. CDR3 coding DNA: TGTGCCAGCAGTTTCGTAGCGGGAGGCCGCACAGATACGCAGTATTTT.

CDR3 DNA sequence: TGTGCCAGCTGCAGGCCGGGACAGGGACATCATGACAATCAGCCCCAGCATTTT. Encoded protein: CASCRPGQGHHDNQPQHF. The rearrangement links TRBV28 to TRBJ1-5; TRBD1 agrees at 9 bases. This CDR3 is 18 amino acids long. Losses at the gene ends were 8 bases for V and 3 bases for J; bases not matched to a gene: 17. Germline V gene sequence: CDR1 MDHEN, CDR2 SYDVKM.

The chain is built from TRBV7-9 and TRBJ1-1; D gene uncertain. The CDR3 spans 14 residues. Germline V lookup: CDR1 SEHNR, CDR2 FQNEAQ (reference sequence). V gave up 0 bases and J gave up 5 bases, with 10 bases separating them. The CDR3 bases are TGTGCCAGCAGCTTAGCGGAGGGTAGTACTGAAGCTTTCTTT. This gives the protein CASSLAEGSTEAFF. The full variable domain, in which reference TRBV7-9 and TRBJ1-1 provide the parts outside the CDR3, is DTGVSQNPRHKITKRGQNVTFRCDPISEHNRLYWYRQTLGQGPEFLTYFQNEAQLEKSRLLSDRFSAERPKGSFSTLEIQRTEQGDSAMYLCASSLAEGSTEAFFGQGTRLTVV.

The rearrangement joins TRBV27 to TRBJ2-1; D perhaps matches TRBD2 (6 bases). The CDR3 spans 18 residues. Trimming left V 4 bases short and J 0 bases short, with 19 bases between. Germline values: CDR1 MNHEY, CDR2 SMNVEV (reference sequence). The CDR3, as DNA: TGTGCCAGCAGTTCCTCTAAGACCGGGACTTCCTCCTACAATGAGCAGTTCTTC. As protein: CASSSSKTGTSSYNEQFF.

The DNA of the CDR3 is TGTGCCAGCAGCAAGGGACTAGCGGGAGTCCTGGGGGGTACAGATACGCAGTATTTT. Translated: CASSKGLAGVLGGTDTQYF. V is TRBV28 and J is TRBJ2-3; 14 bases align to TRBD2. The CDR3 loop spans 19 amino acids. In germline, CDR1 is MDHEN, CDR2 SYDVKM. V lost 6 bases to trimming and J lost 3 bases; unmatched junction nucleotides: 14.

The gene calls are TRBV5-1 and TRBJ2-7, with D possibly being TRBD2 (5 bases). Germline CDR1 reads SGHRS; CDR2 reads YFSETQ. Trimming stripped 0 bases from V and 5 bases from J, with 15 bases between. This CDR3 comprises 15 residues. The CDR3 DNA follows: TGCGCCAGCAGCTTGGGGGTAGGGAGATTCGACGAGCAGTACTTC. This encodes CASSLGVGRFDEQYF.

J is TRBJ2-7 and V is TRBV5-4, with TRBD1 matching over 7 bases. Germline V gene lookup returns CDR1 SGHNT and CDR2 YYREEE (reference sequence). V was pared by 2 bases and J by 2 bases, with 4 bases of the junction left unmatched. This CDR3 region has 14 residues. In DNA, the CDR3 is TGTGCCAGCAGCTTACAGGGGTCTACCTACGAGCAGTACTTC. It translates to CASSLQGSTYEQYF.

V gene TRBV27 combines with J gene TRBJ1-1; D gene unclear. This CDR3 contains 13 residues. V was cut by 7 bases and J by 5 bases, with 14 bases left in between. CDR1 and CDR2 from the germline V gene are MNHEY and SMNVEV (reference sequence). CDR3 nucleotide sequence: TGTGCCAGCATGAGGCCGGTCGGAACTGAAGCTTTCTTT. Its translation: CASMRPVGTEAFF.

This clone was observed a single time. V usage is TRBV10-3 and J usage is TRBJ2-3; 7 bases are a match to TRBD1. V lost 10 bases, J lost 2 bases, and 6 bases stayed unmatched. CDR1 is ENHRY and CDR2 is SYGVKD in the germline V gene. There are 13 residues in the CDR3. The CDR3 nucleotides are TGTGCCACCCGGGACAGCAACACAGATACGCAGTATTTT. Translation: CATRDSNTDTQYF.

A single count supports this clone. V gene TRBV9 combines with J gene TRBJ1-3; D is undetermined. The V gene's germline CDR1 is SGDLS and CDR2 YYNGEE. The V end was cut by 0 bases, the J end by 0 bases, with 10 bases between. The CDR3 is made up of 16 amino acids. CDR3 sequence reads: CASSVDGSSSGNTIYF. The CDR3 DNA is TGTGCCAGCAGCGTAGATGGCAGTAGCTCTGGAAACACCATATATTTT.

With regard to this clone: This sample also contains other DNA sequences that code for the same CDR3. This chain joins TRBV27 and TRBJ1-5; D is ambiguous. Looked up from germline, CDR1 is MNHEY and CDR2 is SMNVEV (reference sequence). CDR3 length equals 14 residues. The V and J ends lost 2 bases and 4 bases respectively, with 9 bases between them. CDR3 sequence (DNA): TGTGCCAGCAGTTTACGGTCGTCGAATCAGCCCCAGCATTTT. Its protein is CASSLRSSNQPQHF.